This T cell receptor (beta chain) came from a study of blood T cell repertoires in COVID-19. For the study at large: T cells, B-cell-depleted T cells, or PBMCs supplied cDNA or gDNA.

The length of the CDR3 is 13 residues. Germline CDR1 and CDR2: SGHNT and YENEEA. Trimming took off 3 bases at V and 5 bases at J, with 10 bases between the two ends. This table comes from immunoSEQ multiplex PCR, and its TCRdb copy is limited to in-frame clones, with some not included. The table has about 110,000 clones, 65% to 90% seen once; the top ten hold about 17%. This TCR derives from an older woman with acute or convalescent COVID-19. The sequenced material came from peripheral blood. This chain joins TRBV11-3 and TRBJ1-1; D not certain. DNA for the CDR3: TGTGCCAGCAGCTTTTTGGGGAGGACTGAAGCTTTCTTT. This gives the protein CASSFLGRTEAFF.